The entry that follows covers one TCR beta chain sequence. The data were obtained in a study of cytomegalovirus exposure and HLA in healthy donors. Primers for the PCR totalled 60 Vbeta and 13 Jbeta. Profiling relied on immunoSEQ multiplex PCR, and the TCRdb table lists in-frame clones only, not all of them. The sample comprises 140,000 to 150,000 clones, approximately 82% of which are singletons, and 9% to 10% rests with the top ten. The CDR3 runs to 14 residues. With V trimmed by 5 bases and J by 5 bases, 8 bases remained unmatched. CDR1 is MNHEY, CDR2 SMNVEV, per germline (reference sequence). The V and J genes are TRBV27 and TRBJ2-5, with 7 bases identical to TRBD2. The specimen was PBMCs. This sequence originates from a woman aged 55-69 years in good health and CMV-seropositive. CDR3 coding DNA: TGTGCCAGCAGTCAGAGCGGGACGGGGGAGACCCAGTACTTC. It yields the protein CASSQSGTGETQYF.